This T cell receptor beta chain is from a study of OX40 agonist ivuxolimab in advanced cancers. Germline V CDR1 and CDR2: MNHEY, SMNVEV (reference sequence). This CDR3 has 13 residues. Trimming stripped 3 bases from V and 8 bases from J, with 11 bases between. For this clone: Its antigen is unidentified.

Libraries were prepared by immunoSEQ multiplex PCR; TCRdb keeps only in-frame clonotypes and omits some of them. Of 40,000 to 55,000 clones in the sample, more than 70% were seen once. The study, taken as a whole, reports: Clones of CD4+ and CD8+ blood T cells grew by week 6 at doses of 0.1 to 3.0 mg/kg.

Sequenced here: CD4+ or CD8+ T cells sorted from blood, sampled in a trial of the OX40 agonist ivuxolimab. The clonotype originates from an adult with an advanced solid tumor such as melanoma, head and neck, liver or kidney cancer. The rearrangement uses TRBV27 and TRBJ2-1; D is perhaps TRBD2 (6 bases). The CDR3 DNA follows: TGTGCCAGCAGTTTTTCCGGGAGTGATGAGCAGTTCTTC. Its protein product is CASSFSGSDEQFF.